The 17 T cell receptor beta chains presented below share a single source sample, sequenced in a study of T cells after yellow fever vaccination. Each CDR3 protein is one row after TCRdb ran MiXCR on the 5' RACE reads. The top ten hold 15% to 20% of the sample, which has hundreds of thousands of distinct CDR3 sequences, roughly a sixth seen once. The sample in question was PBMCs, obtained 5 to 6 days after the first yellow fever vaccination. The source is a young man who received the YFV17D yellow fever vaccine.

The V and J genes are TRBV12-3 or TRBV12-4 and TRBJ1-1; TRBD1 matches 9 bases. The CDR3 spans 14 residues. V dropped 8 bases and J dropped 1; count of bases not matched to a gene: 5. This CDR3 is CASGTGRGNTEAFF. CDR3 DNA: TGTGCCAGCGGGACAGGGCGGGGGAACACTGAAGCTTTCTTT.

V usage is TRBV27 and J usage is TRBJ1-5; D is uncertain. Germline lookup yields CDR1 MNHEY and CDR2 SMNVEV (reference sequence). This CDR3 has 14 residues. The V and J ends lost 7 bases and 3 bases respectively, with 13 bases between them. The CDR3 sequence: CASTDRGTNQPQHF. The CDR3, as DNA: TGTGCCAGCACCGACCGCGGCACCAATCAGCCCCAGCATTTT.

J is TRBJ2-5 and V is TRBV5-1, with D uncertain. The CDR3 covers 14 residues. Germline lookup yields CDR1 SGHRS and CDR2 YFSETQ. With 4 bases removed from V and 1 base from J, the gap between germline ends came to 11 bases. This CDR3 reads CASSPVGVQETQYF. The CDR3 coding sequence is TGCGCCAGCAGCCCGGTGGGCGTCCAAGAGACCCAGTACTTC.

The chain couples TRBV4-3 to TRBJ2-7; perhaps TRBD2 as D (5 bases). Germline V gene lookup returns CDR1 LGHNA and CDR2 YSLEER. V gave up 0 bases and J gave up 2 bases, with 20 bases separating them. The CDR3 covers 18 residues. The CDR3 DNA reads as TGCGCCAGCAGCCAAGAGAAGGTGCCGCGGGTGGGCCCCTACGAGCAGTACTTC. Its translation is CASSQEKVPRVGPYEQYF.

This clonotype appeared many times. The gene calls are TRBV6-5 and TRBJ2-1, with 7 bases fitting TRBD1. The germline CDR1 and CDR2 sequences are MNHEY and SVGAGI. J lost 6 bases, V lost 6 bases, and 11 bases had no gene match. The CDR3 contains 15 residues. The chain's CDR3 is CASSPQPTGSNEQFF. The DNA of the CDR3 is TGTGCCAGCAGCCCCCAACCGACAGGGTCCAATGAGCAGTTCTTC.

This clonotype has only a few counts. The chain joins TRBV2 to TRBJ2-1; D may be TRBD1 (5 bases). Trimming shortened V by 6 bases and J by 8 bases, and 14 bases separated the two germline ends. The CDR3 length is 13 residues. From germline, CDR1 is SNHLY and CDR2 FYNNEI. CDR3 bases: TGTGCCAGCAGGGCCAGGGTCTTTGATGAGCAGTTCTTC. It codes for CASRARVFDEQFF.

This chain connects TRBV2 to TRBJ2-7; D uncertain. The V gene lost 2 bases and the J gene lost 5 bases, with 13 bases spanning the gap. In germline, CDR1 is SNHLY, CDR2 FYNNEI. The CDR3 loop spans 14 amino acids. The CDR3 region is CASSEPPAFDEQYF. CDR3 nucleotide sequence: TGTGCCAGCAGTGAACCCCCCGCCTTTGACGAGCAGTACTTC.

The chain employs TRBV4-3 and TRBJ1-2; D is unclear. The CDR3 covers 14 residues. Germline V gene data show CDR1 as LGHNA and CDR2 as YSLEER. With 0 bases removed from V and 1 base from J, the gap between germline ends came to 6 bases. CDR3 coding DNA: TGCGCCAGCAGCCAAGACGGTCATAACTATGGCTACACCTTC. This translates into CASSQDGHNYGYTF.

This clonotype occurred many times. The chain joins TRBV7-8 to TRBJ1-5; D unresolved. Germline-derived CDR1 and CDR2 are SGHVS and FQNEAQ. This CDR3 comprises 17 residues. V dropped 7 bases and J dropped 2 bases, with 21 bases sitting between them. Here the CDR3 reads CASTIDVARRGNQPQHF. Here the CDR3 DNA reads TGTGCCAGCACCATAGACGTCGCGCGCAGAGGCAATCAGCCCCAGCATTTT.

This clonotype showed up just a few times. The rearrangement links TRBV10-1 to TRBJ1-1; D is uncertain. The V and J ends lost 3 bases and 11 bases respectively, with 16 bases between them. CDR1 WNHNN and CDR2 SYGVQD come from the germline V gene (reference sequence). The CDR3 extends over 13 amino acids. In nucleotides, the CDR3 is TGCGCCAGCAGTGACTCAGCCTCGCCCGGGGCTTTCTTT. The encoded protein is CASSDSASPGAFF.

The chain links TRBV18 to TRBJ1-2; possibly TRBD1 for D (6 bases). Trimming shortened V by 2 bases and J by 5 bases, and 15 bases separated the two germline ends. CDR3 length equals 15 residues. Germline V gene sequence: CDR1 KGHSH, CDR2 LQKENI. The CDR3 coding sequence is TGTGCCAGCTCACCAGAAATCACAGGGCAGTATGGCTACACCTTC. Protein: CASSPEITGQYGYTF.

CDR3 sequence (DNA): TGTGCCAGCACCCAAGTACGGGGGGGGGCGGGGACCCAGTACTTC. Translating it yields CASTQVRGGAGTQYF. V and J are TRBV6-1 and TRBJ2-5; TRBD2 matches at 8 bases. Looked up from germline, CDR1 is MNHNS and CDR2 is SASEGT. With V trimmed by 7 bases and J by 7 bases, 14 bases remained unmatched. The CDR3 extends over 15 amino acids.

This clonotype was observed at least ten times. The chain uses TRBV5-1 and TRBJ2-3; 7 bases line up with TRBD1. Unmatched junction bases numbered 4, after V lost 4 bases and J lost 2 bases. CDR3 length: 14 amino acids. Germline assignment: CDR1 SGHRS and CDR2 YFSETQ. The CDR3 loop is CASSLGTATDTQYF. The CDR3 DNA reads as TGCGCCAGCAGCCTAGGGACAGCCACAGATACGCAGTATTTT. Using reference TRBV5-1 and TRBJ2-3 for the parts outside the CDR3, the full variable domain is KAGVTQTPRYLIKTRGQQVTLSCSPISGHRSVSWYQQTPGQGLQFLFEYFSETQRNKGNFPGRFSGRQFSNSRSEMNVSTLELGDSALYLCASSLGTATDTQYFGPGTRLTVL.

In this sample, this clonotype turned up a few times. CDR3 coding DNA: TGTGCCAGCAGTTTGCTCGCTGGGGCGGGGCAAGAGACCCAGTACTTC. Its translation: CASSLLAGAGQETQYF. The chain carries TRBV28 and TRBJ2-5, with D perhaps matching TRBD2 (6 bases). V lost 3 bases and J lost 2, with 16 bases in between. This CDR3 region has 16 residues. CDR1 MDHEN and CDR2 SYDVKM come from the germline V gene. The full variable domain, with the rest looked up from reference TRBV28 and TRBJ2-5, is DVKVTQSSRYLVKRTGEKVFLECVQDMDHENMFWYRQDPGLGLRLIYFSYDVKMKEKGDIPEGYSVSREKKERFSLILESASTNQTSMYLCASSLLAGAGQETQYFGPGTRLLVL.

In this sample, this clonotype turned up a few times. This chain links TRBV4-1 with TRBJ2-5, with D possibly called TRBD1 or TRBD2 (5 bases each). CDR3 length equals 15 residues. Per the germline V gene, CDR1 is MGHRA and CDR2 is YSYEKL. Trimming removed 4 bases from V and 1 base from J, with 13 bases in between. In nucleotides, the CDR3 is TGCGCCAGCAGCCTTCCGGGACGGGGCCAAGAGACCCAGTACTTC. Amino acid sequence: CASSLPGRGQETQYF.

There are a few counts of this clonotype. J is TRBJ2-5 and V is TRBV6-5; the D is unclear. Germline assignment: CDR1 MNHEY and CDR2 SVGAGI. This CDR3 region has 12 residues. Trimming cost V 2 bases and J 7 bases, with 8 bases left between them. This CDR3 reads CASSYGWGTQYF. CDR3 DNA: TGTGCCAGCAGTTACGGTTGGGGGACCCAGTACTTC.

This clonotype was counted a few times. This sequence joins TRBV5-6 and TRBJ2-5; 9 nucleotides align to TRBD2. With 2 bases clipped from V and 4 bases from J, the junction kept 9 bases outside the gene matches. CDR1 SGHDT and CDR2 YYEEEE come from the germline V gene. The CDR3 length is 16 residues. CDR3 loop: CASSFIAGANRETQYF. The CDR3 DNA reads TGTGCCAGCAGCTTTATAGCGGGGGCGAACCGAGAGACCCAGTACTTC.